The 26 T cell receptor beta chains given below trace back to one sample, sequenced in a study of T-cell reconstitution after alpha-beta-depleted transplantation in children (TCRdb year 2016). Library generation was performed with PCR. TCRdb names Illumina HiSeq 2500 as the instrument used. TCR library preparation used molecular barcoding, with unique molecular identifiers applied to normalize quantification of the TCRbeta repertoire. The public reads were reanalyzed by TCRdb: fastp trimming at Q25, MiXCR alignment, in-frame beta chains only. Merged by CDR3 protein, the rows form single entries marked with the most common genes and DNA. The sample profile shows hundreds of thousands of distinct CDR3 sequences; approximately 17% of them were found once. The ten biggest clones cover 43% of the sample. Read against the paper, the sample's treatment or condition label means: allogeneic hematopoietic cell transplantation with graft depleted of TCRalphabeta T cells and CD19 B cells.

Here the sequenced sample was PBMCs, mostly from graft donor cells, taken 360 days after TCRalphabeta/CD19-depleted stem cell transplant. The source of these receptors is a male patient aged 2-15 years who had a stem cell transplant for acute lymphoblastic leukemia, so the T cells may come from the graft donor.

This chain joins TRBV15 and TRBJ1-2; 7 bases are a match to TRBD1. After removal of 2 bases from V and 3 bases from J, the junction contained 3 bases not matched to a gene. Looked up from germline, CDR1 is LNHNV and CDR2 is YYDKDF (reference sequence). This CDR3 is built from 14 residues. CDR3 region: CATSRSGTDYGYTF. CDR3 DNA: TGTGCCACCAGCAGATCCGGGACAGACTATGGCTACACCTTC.

This clonotype was seen only a few times. V usage is TRBV5-1 and J usage is TRBJ2-6; no firm D call. The germline V and J ends were trimmed by 3 bases and 0 bases, with 10 bases remaining between them. The germline V gene has CDR1 SGHRS and CDR2 YFSETQ. This CDR3 is built from 16 residues. The CDR3 DNA reads as TGCGCCAGCAGCTCTATAACCAACTCTGGGGCCAACGTCCTGACTTTC. It translates to CASSSITNSGANVLTF.

The chain is built from TRBV7-3 and TRBJ1-1, with a tentative D call TRBD1 (5 bases). CDR3 length: 15 residues. Germline assignment: CDR1 SGHTA and CDR2 FQGTGA. The germline V and J ends were trimmed by 6 bases and 5 bases, with 19 bases remaining between them. DNA of the CDR3: TGTGCCAGCAGTCTCCGCGGCGAAGGGGTGACTGAAGCTTTCTTT. It codes for CASSLRGEGVTEAFF. Together with reference TRBV7-3 and TRBJ1-1, the CDR3 gives the full variable domain: GAGVSQTPSNKVTEKGKYVELRCDPISGHTALYWYRQSLGQGPEFLIYFQGTGAADDSGLPNDRFFAVRPEGSVSTLKIQRTERGDSAVYLCASSLRGEGVTEAFFGQGTRLTVV.

This clonotype appeared a few times. The chain links TRBV20-1 to TRBJ2-3; 9 bases are shared with TRBD1. From germline, CDR1 is DFQATT and CDR2 SNEGSKA (reference sequence). With 3 bases clipped from V and 4 bases from J, the junction kept 5 bases outside the gene matches. This CDR3 spans 14 amino acids. The CDR3 loop is CSARWDRVPDTQYF. The CDR3 coding sequence is TGCAGTGCTAGGTGGGACAGGGTCCCAGATACGCAGTATTTT.

This clonotype was picked up a small number of times. This chain links TRBV12-3 or TRBV12-4 with TRBJ2-7; TRBD2 is a possible D gene (6 bases). The CDR3 has 14 amino acids. The ends were cut back, 2 bases at V and 3 bases at J, with 11 bases in the middle. In DNA form, the CDR3 reads TGTGCCAGCAGTTTAAGCGGGCAAGTCTACGAGCAGTACTTC. Encoded protein: CASSLSGQVYEQYF.

The table lists this clonotype with a few counts. V and J are TRBV5-1 and TRBJ2-7; TRBD2 aligns across 7 bases. Germline V gene sequence: CDR1 SGHRS, CDR2 YFSETQ. The CDR3 contains 12 residues. The V segment lost 7 bases and the J segment 7 bases; nucleotides outside the gene matches: 8. The CDR3 reads CASREVAWEQYF. Written as DNA, the CDR3 is TGCGCCAGCCGGGAGGTTGCCTGGGAGCAGTACTTC.

The sample holds a few counts of this clonotype. V is TRBV20-1 and J is TRBJ1-1; 8 nucleotides line up with TRBD1. J lost 1 base, V lost 3 bases, and 10 bases had no gene match. The CDR3 spans 16 residues. The germline V gene has CDR1 DFQATT and CDR2 SNEGSKA (reference sequence). The CDR3 DNA is TGCAGTGCTAGCTTCTTCGCAGGGGGCGCGAACACTGAAGCTTTCTTT. It specifies CSASFFAGGANTEAFF.

V and J are TRBV7-9 and TRBJ2-2; unclear D gene. This CDR3 has 11 amino acids. CDR1 and CDR2 from the germline V gene are SEHNR and FQNEAQ (reference sequence). The V end was cut by 8 bases, the J end by 7 bases, with 8 bases between. CDR3 in DNA: TGTGCCAGCCTGAGGAACGGGGAGCTGTTTTTT. This gives the protein CASLRNGELFF.

The CDR3 here is CASSSHRLAGGRKETQYF. As DNA, the CDR3 is TGTGCCAGCAGCTCCCACCGACTAGCGGGGGGGCGGAAAGAGACCCAGTACTTC. The chain combines TRBV7-9 with TRBJ2-5; 14 positions match TRBD2. The V segment lost 4 bases and the J segment 3 bases; nucleotides outside the gene matches: 10. The germline gives CDR1 SEHNR, CDR2 FQNEAQ (reference sequence). The CDR3 sequence is 18 residues long.

The J gene is TRBJ2-7, the V gene TRBV28, with 11 bases matching TRBD2. There are 14 residues in the CDR3. Trimming at V came to 8 bases and at J to 0 bases, leaving 3 bases not matched to a gene. Germline loops: CDR1 MDHEN, CDR2 SYDVKM. CDR3 bases: TGTGCCAGCTGGGGACTAGCGGCCTCCTACGAGCAGTACTTC. This codes for CASWGLAASYEQYF. Complete variable domain (other parts from reference TRBV28 and TRBJ2-7): DVKVTQSSRYLVKRTGEKVFLECVQDMDHENMFWYRQDPGLGLRLIYFSYDVKMKEKGDIPEGYSVSREKKERFSLILESASTNQTSMYLCASWGLAASYEQYFGPGTRLTVT.

The rearrangement links TRBV7-2 to TRBJ1-3; 9 nucleotides agree with TRBD1. V shed 3 bases and J 1 base; nucleotides not matched to a gene: 7. In germline, CDR1 is SGHTA, CDR2 FQGNSA. The CDR3 consists of 17 residues. The CDR3 region is CASSFQPGQGSGNTIYF. The CDR3 DNA reads as TGTGCCAGCAGCTTCCAACCGGGACAGGGATCTGGAAACACCATATATTTT.

This rearrangement joins TRBV27 to TRBJ2-3; 9 bases align to TRBD2. CDR3 size: 20 residues. The germline V gene encodes CDR1 MNHEY and CDR2 SMNVEV (reference sequence). V lost 5 bases to trimming and J lost 0 bases; unmatched junction nucleotides: 18. The CDR3, as DNA: TGTGCCAGCAGTAATGGAAAGGGACTAGCAGCATTCCAGAGCACAGATACGCAGTATTTT. Its translation: CASSNGKGLAAFQSTDTQYF.

This clonotype turned up a few times. The V call is TRBV6-2 or TRBV6-3, the J call TRBJ2-5; no clear D. V dropped 0 bases and J dropped 2 bases, with 4 bases sitting between them. Germline CDR1 reads MNHEY; CDR2 reads SVGEGT. The CDR3 sequence is 13 residues long. Written as DNA, the CDR3 is TGTGCCAGCAGTTACTCGACACAAGAGACCCAGTACTTC. Protein sequence: CASSYSTQETQYF.

The table lists this clonotype with a few counts. The chain recombines TRBV7-2 with TRBJ1-1; TRBD1 might be the D (6 bases). Trimming removed 5 bases from V and 0 bases from J, with 13 bases in between. This CDR3 comprises 15 residues. Germline V CDR1 and CDR2: SGHTA, FQGNSA. This CDR3 is CASSPGGAMNTEAFF. The CDR3 bases are TGTGCCAGCAGCCCCGGGGGGGCTATGAACACTGAAGCTTTCTTT. Drawing the rest from reference TRBV7-2 and TRBJ1-1, the complete variable domain is GAGVSQSPSNKVTEKGKDVELRCDPISGHTALYWYRQSLGQGLEFLIYFQGNSAPDKSGLPSDRFSAERTGGSVSTLTIQRTQQEDSAVYLCASSPGGAMNTEAFFGQGTRLTVV.

This clonotype was detected only a few times. This may stem from a read error, because a much larger clone lies one nucleotide away. V gene TRBV5-1 combines with J gene TRBJ1-1; D gene unclear. The CDR3 extends over 12 amino acids. Germline V CDR1 and CDR2: SGHRS, YFSETQ. The V and J ends lost 5 bases and 2 bases respectively, with 7 bases between them. The CDR3 DNA reads as TGCGCCAGCAGGGAGGGAAACACTGAAGCTTTCTTT. This encodes CASREGNTEAFF.

This clonotype has only a few counts. The genes are TRBV24-1 and TRBJ2-1, with D possibly TRBD2 on 6 matching bases. The CDR3 consists of 15 residues. Trimming removed 1 base from V and 8 bases from J, with 14 bases in between. In germline, CDR1 is KGHDR, CDR2 SFDVKD. The CDR3: CATSDLEGGFDEQFF. In DNA form, the CDR3 reads TGTGCCACCAGTGATTTAGAGGGAGGATTCGATGAGCAGTTCTTC.

There are many counts of this clonotype. The chain links TRBV4-3 to TRBJ2-5, with TRBD2 matching over 12 bases. This CDR3 comprises 19 residues. The trim removed 4 bases at V and 0 bases at J, leaving 12 bases unmatched. Germline CDR1 is LGHNA and CDR2 is YSLEER. The DNA for the CDR3 is TGCGCCAGCAGCCGGGATAGGACTAGCGGGGAAGCCCACCAAGAGACCCAGTACTTC. Residues: CASSRDRTSGEAHQETQYF.

This clonotype occurred a few times. This rearrangement joins TRBV7-6 to TRBJ2-3, with 7 bases identical to TRBD2. Germline assignment: CDR1 SGHVS and CDR2 FNYEAQ. The CDR3 has 15 residues. Trimming removed 5 bases from V and 1 base from J; junction bases left unmatched: 6. The CDR3 sequence: CASSPFLAGTDTQYF. In DNA form, the CDR3 reads TGTGCCAGCAGCCCCTTTCTAGCGGGCACAGATACGCAGTATTTT.

The chain combines TRBV5-8 with TRBJ2-3; a weak D match, TRBD2 (5 bases). V was trimmed by 2 bases and J by 0 bases, leaving 10 bases between them. This CDR3 has 15 amino acids. From germline, CDR1 is SGHTS and CDR2 YDEGEE. Here the CDR3 reads CASSFTGDSTDTQYF. CDR3 coding DNA: TGTGCCAGCAGCTTTACCGGGGATAGCACAGATACGCAGTATTTT.

This CDR3 reads CASSFWSGGAFRETQYF. In DNA, the CDR3 is TGTGCCAGCAGTTTCTGGAGCGGGGGGGCTTTTCGGGAGACCCAGTACTTC. The rearrangement joins TRBV12-3 or TRBV12-4 to TRBJ2-5; 10 positions agree with TRBD2. CDR3 size: 17 residues. The ends lost 3 bases at V and 5 bases at J; junction bases unmatched: 12.

The V call is TRBV20-1, the J call TRBJ1-2; D unclear. CDR1 is DFQATT and CDR2 is SNEGSKA in the germline V gene (reference sequence). This CDR3 contains 12 residues. V was shortened by 3 bases and J by 8 bases, with 13 bases between the two germline ends. CDR3 sequence reads: CSASTGWRGYTF. In DNA form, the CDR3 reads TGCAGTGCTAGTACGGGTTGGAGGGGCTACACCTTC.

The V gene is TRBV28, the J gene TRBJ2-1; the match to TRBD2 covers 9 bases. From germline, CDR1 is MDHEN and CDR2 SYDVKM. Trimming removed 3 bases from V and 8 bases from J; junction bases left unmatched: 14. The CDR3 runs to 17 residues. The CDR3 DNA is TGTGCCAGCAGTTTCTTATTTAGGGCGGGGGGGCCTGATGAGCAGTTCTTC. It translates to CASSFLFRAGGPDEQFF.

The rearrangement joins TRBV3-1 to TRBJ1-6; D gene uncertain. The CDR3 runs 16 residues. V was pared by 0 bases and J by 7 bases, with 13 bases between. In germline, CDR1 is LGHDT, CDR2 YNNKEL (reference sequence). CDR3 nucleotide sequence: TGTGCCAGCAGCCAAGAAGGCATAGCTCCAAATTCACCCCTCCACTTT. This codes for CASSQEGIAPNSPLHF.

V is TRBV6-5 and J is TRBJ1-2; no definite D call. CDR1 and CDR2 (germline): MNHEY, SVGAGI. The V end was cut by 0 bases, the J end by 4 bases, with 9 bases between. CDR3 length: 14 amino acids. CDR3 residues: CASSYSPTSYGYTF. CDR3 DNA: TGTGCCAGCAGTTACTCGCCGACATCCTATGGCTACACCTTC.

This clonotype was detected ten times or more. The rearrangement uses TRBV12-3 or TRBV12-4 and TRBJ1-3; D is unresolved. The CDR3 loop spans 11 amino acids. With 1 base removed from V and 7 bases from J, the gap between germline ends came to 2 bases. The CDR3 is CASSLGNTIYF. CDR3 DNA: TGTGCCAGCAGTTTAGGGAACACCATATATTTT.

The CDR3 DNA follows: TGTGCCAGCAACAACAGTAATTCACCCCTCCACTTT. Translation: CASNNSNSPLHF. The chain carries TRBV2 and TRBJ1-6; D unclear. Germline values: CDR1 SNHLY, CDR2 FYNNEI. V was pared by 7 bases and J by 6 bases, with 7 bases between. The CDR3 spans 12 residues.